The 2 T cell receptor beta chains listed next were all sequenced from one sample in a study of shared clonotypes between healthy human individuals. Only in-frame clones appear in the TCRdb table, and some are missing; sequencing was by immunoSEQ multiplex PCR. The repertoire has 2 million to 2.5 million clones, more than 90% of them found once; the top ten carry roughly 0.13%. The source material was naive CD4+ T cells sorted from blood. Noted subset: CD45RA+ positively selected. The receptors originated from a man between 18 and 29 years old in good health.

The rearrangement joins TRBV30 to TRBJ2-7, with D possibly being TRBD1 (6 bases). Trimming took 4 bases from V and 0 from J, leaving 10 bases between them. CDR3 length: 13 residues. Germline V gives CDR1 GTSNPN, CDR2 SVGIG (reference sequence). CDR3 sequence reads: CAWTGEPSYEQYF. The CDR3 region has the DNA TGTGCCTGGACAGGGGAACCCTCCTACGAGCAGTACTTC.

Concerning this clone itself: The same CDR3 can be traced to other DNA sequences in this sample. This rearrangement joins TRBV9 to TRBJ2-1; D is possibly TRBD1 (6 bases). Germline loops: CDR1 SGDLS, CDR2 YYNGEE. The CDR3 is made up of 15 amino acids. V was shortened by 0 bases and J by 1 base, with 8 bases between the two germline ends. The CDR3 DNA reads TGTGCCAGCAGCGTAGCTACAGGGTCCTACAATGAGCAGTTCTTC. It translates to CASSVATGSYNEQFF.